Below are 14 T cell receptor beta chains sequenced from a single sample in a study of cytomegalovirus exposure and HLA in healthy donors. The PCR made use of 60 Vbeta and 13 Jbeta primers. Data came from immunoSEQ multiplex PCR; TCRdb stores just in-frame clones and leaves some out. The data show 120,000 to 150,000 clones, roughly 62% seen once. The specimen sequenced was PBMCs. These receptors were taken from a male donor in good health and CMV-seronegative.

The genes are TRBV19 and TRBJ2-2; TRBD2 is a possible D gene (6 bases). The ends were cut back, 7 bases at V and 8 bases at J, with 11 bases in the middle. Germline loops: CDR1 LNHDA, CDR2 SQIVND (reference sequence). The length of the CDR3 is 12 residues. The CDR3 nucleotides are TGTGCCAGTACCCCCAGCGGGGGGGAGCTGTTTTTT. This gives the protein CASTPSGGELFF.

J is TRBJ2-3 and V is TRBV13; TRBD2 is a possible D gene (5 bases). In germline, CDR1 is PRHDT, CDR2 FYEKMQ (reference sequence). The CDR3 is 13 amino acids. V lost 4 bases to trimming and J lost 3 bases, with 8 bases between them. The chain's CDR3 is CASSYGNTDTQYF. The CDR3 nucleotides are TGTGCCAGCAGCTACGGGAATACAGATACGCAGTATTTT.

V is TRBV25-1 and J is TRBJ1-6; the match to TRBD1 covers 8 bases. CDR1 is MGHDK, CDR2 SYGVNS, per germline. The CDR3 contains 14 residues. Trimming removed 6 bases from V and 8 bases from J; junction bases left unmatched: 6. The CDR3 loop reads CASRGTGRDSPLHF. The DNA for the CDR3 is TGTGCCAGCAGGGGGACAGGACGGGATTCACCCCTCCACTTT.

The DNA for the CDR3 is TGTGCCAGCAGTGAAGTCCTACTAGCGGGGAGCACAGATACGCAGTATTTT. Protein: CASSEVLLAGSTDTQYF. The chain links TRBV6-1 to TRBJ2-3; the match to TRBD2 covers 10 bases. The CDR3 contains 17 residues. Trimming took 1 base from V and 0 from J; bases not matched to a gene: 4. CDR1 is MNHNS, CDR2 SASEGT, per germline.

V is TRBV2 and J is TRBJ1-2; D not resolved. This CDR3 has 12 residues. CDR1 is SNHLY, CDR2 FYNNEI, per germline. With 4 bases removed from V and 8 bases from J, the gap between germline ends came to 11 bases. The CDR3 is CASSGAAWGYTF. The CDR3 nucleotides read TGTGCCAGCAGTGGCGCGGCGTGGGGCTACACCTTC.

The chain uses TRBV7-3 and TRBJ2-3, with 10 positions matching TRBD2. Germline lookup yields CDR1 SGHTA and CDR2 FQGTGA. The V gene end was trimmed by 8 bases and the J gene end by 0 bases; junction bases not matched to a gene: 2. The CDR3 runs to 14 residues. DNA for the CDR3: TGTGCCAGCTCACTAGCGGGGAGCACAGATACGCAGTATTTT. This gives the protein CASSLAGSTDTQYF.

The chain joins TRBV18 to TRBJ2-2, with 11 nucleotides matching TRBD1. This CDR3 spans 17 amino acids. Germline CDR1 KGHSH, CDR2 LQKENI. Trimming removed 3 bases from V and 0 bases from J; junction bases left unmatched: 3. The CDR3 nucleotides are TGTGCCAGCTCACCCCAGGGACAGGGGGCGAACACCGGGGAGCTGTTTTTT. It codes for CASSPQGQGANTGELFF. Looking up the rest from reference TRBV18 and TRBJ2-2 gives the full variable domain: NAGVMQNPRHLVRRRGQEARLRCSPMKGHSHVYWYRQLPEEGLKFMVYLQKENIIDESGMPKERFSAEFPKEGPSILRIQQVVRGDSAAYFCASSPQGQGANTGELFFGEGSRLTVL.

The V call is TRBV5-6, the J call TRBJ1-1; D might be TRBD1 (5 bases). Germline CDR1 reads SGHDT; CDR2 reads YYEEEE. The CDR3 length is 13 residues. Trimming left V 5 bases short and J 8 bases short, with 16 bases between. CDR3 loop: CASSPGLGGEAFF. The CDR3 bases are TGTGCCAGCAGTCCAGGGCTTGGTGGGGAAGCTTTCTTT.

The V gene is TRBV9, the J gene TRBJ2-3; D gene uncertain. Per the germline V gene, CDR1 is SGDLS and CDR2 is YYNGEE. Trimming removed 2 bases at V and 1 base at J, with 8 bases between. CDR3 length: 14 residues. The CDR3 DNA reads TGTGCCAGCAGCGTGAGCGAGGGCACAGATACGCAGTATTTT. This translates into CASSVSEGTDTQYF.

V and J are TRBV6-1 and TRBJ2-1, with no clear D. Germline CDR1 and CDR2: MNHNS and SASEGT. The CDR3 sequence is 12 residues long. V shed 5 bases and J shed 0 bases, with 2 bases lying between them. The CDR3 region is CASSYSYNEQFF. CDR3 coding DNA: TGTGCCAGCAGTTACTCCTACAATGAGCAGTTCTTC.

The chain is built from TRBV10-3 and TRBJ2-3, with D tentatively TRBD2 (7 bases). Germline V gives CDR1 ENHRY, CDR2 SYGVKD. The CDR3 consists of 14 residues. Trimming pared 3 bases from V and 4 bases from J, leaving 11 bases between. Here the CDR3 DNA reads TGTGCCATCAGTGACCGGGGGGCTGCAGATACGCAGTATTTT. This codes for CAISDRGAADTQYF.

This clone was observed a single time. The rearrangement uses TRBV7-9 and TRBJ2-7, with D maybe TRBD2 (6 bases). The germline V gene has CDR1 SEHNR and CDR2 FQNEAQ (reference sequence). Trimming took 5 bases from V and 7 from J, leaving 15 bases between them. The CDR3 is made up of 13 amino acids. CDR3 loop: CASSQNGAGEQYF. The CDR3, as DNA: TGTGCCAGCAGCCAGAACGGGGCGGGGGAGCAGTACTTC.

The rearrangement links TRBV5-6 to TRBJ1-2; D gene uncertain. The CDR3 runs 13 residues. V gave up 4 bases and J gave up 4 bases, with 11 bases separating them. Germline V gene lookup returns CDR1 SGHDT and CDR2 YYEEEE. The CDR3 protein is CASSPGVGYGYTF. The DNA for the CDR3 is TGTGCCAGCAGCCCCGGAGTGGGCTATGGCTACACCTTC.

V and J are TRBV18 and TRBJ2-3; 7 bases line up with TRBD1. In germline, CDR1 is KGHSH, CDR2 LQKENI. J lost 4 bases, V lost 2 bases, and 9 bases had no gene match. CDR3 length equals 16 residues. CDR3 nucleotides: TGTGCCAGCTCACCAGCGACAGGGTTTAGTCCAGATACGCAGTATTTT. This translates into CASSPATGFSPDTQYF.